Following are 17 T cell receptor beta chains from one sample sequenced in a study of beta chain features in type 1 diabetes. The isolated RNA, all of it, was reverse transcribed, so expressed TCRB transcripts were what got sequenced. Profiled with immunoSEQ multiplex PCR; TCRdb holds only in-frame clones, not every one. The table lists 680,000 or so clones, 13% of them singletons. The antigens for these receptors are not known. General study results and limits: TCRB CDR3s were moderately but significantly shorter in Type 1 diabetes patients in all four CD4+ subsets.

The sequencing input was naive CD4+ T cells from blood. The receptors were sampled from a man younger than 35 with type 1 diabetes.

This clone showed up just a few times. The chain joins TRBV5-4 to TRBJ2-7; D not resolved. The CDR3 runs to 14 residues. Germline V gene lookup returns CDR1 SGHNT and CDR2 YYREEE (reference sequence). The V and J ends lost 0 bases and 0 bases respectively, with 7 bases between them. DNA of the CDR3: TGTGCCAGCAGCTTGGTTACAGACTCCTACGAGCAGTACTTC. Amino acids: CASSLVTDSYEQYF.

This clone was observed a few times. This chain links TRBV28 with TRBJ1-2; no definite D call. CDR3 length: 14 amino acids. Trimming took off 1 base at V and 0 bases at J, with 6 bases between the two ends. The germline CDR1 and CDR2 sequences are MDHEN and SYDVKM. As DNA, the CDR3 is TGTGCCAGCAGTTTATCCAGTACTAACTATGGCTACACCTTC. Protein sequence: CASSLSSTNYGYTF.

This clone was seen more than once but under ten times. The rearrangement uses TRBV4-1 and TRBJ1-4; D not resolved. V lost 4 bases to trimming and J lost 1 base, with 10 bases between them. Germline CDR1 reads MGHRA; CDR2 reads YSYEKL. The CDR3 is 15 residues long. CDR3 in DNA: TGCGCCAGCAGCCCCCCGGTGGGAACTAATGAAAAACTGTTTTTT. It yields the protein CASSPPVGTNEKLFF.

The rearrangement joins TRBV2 to TRBJ2-1, with D tentatively TRBD1 (5 bases). The CDR3 is 13 residues long. V was pared by 3 bases and J by 6 bases, with 9 bases between. Germline lookup yields CDR1 SNHLY and CDR2 FYNNEI. The CDR3 spells CASSDLRVNEQFF. The CDR3 nucleotides are TGTGCCAGCAGTGATCTCAGGGTCAATGAGCAGTTCTTC.

This chain uses TRBV28 with TRBJ2-5; 7 positions match TRBD1. J was trimmed by 5 bases and V by 5 bases; bases with no gene match: 8. The CDR3 totals 14 residues. Germline V CDR1 and CDR2: MDHEN, SYDVKM. CDR3: CASSPQGIGETQYF. The CDR3 nucleotides read TGTGCCAGCAGTCCACAGGGGATCGGGGAGACCCAGTACTTC.

A few counts support this clone. This rearrangement joins TRBV7-8 to TRBJ2-7, with a weak D call TRBD2 (6 bases). V dropped 1 base and J dropped 8 bases, with 9 bases sitting between them. The CDR3 spans 12 residues. CDR1 and CDR2 (germline): SGHVS, FQNEAQ. CDR3 region: CASSLGGDKQYF. The CDR3 DNA follows: TGTGCCAGCAGCTTAGGCGGGGATAAGCAGTACTTC.

This chain links TRBV10-3 with TRBJ1-1; D gene ambiguous. The CDR3 runs 15 residues. The germline V and J ends were trimmed by 8 bases and 1 base, with 17 bases remaining between them. CDR1 is ENHRY and CDR2 is SYGVKD in the germline V gene. The CDR3 DNA reads TGTGCCATCTTGGGAGACCCTCAGTCGAACACTGAAGCTTTCTTT. Translation: CAILGDPQSNTEAFF.

The V call is TRBV28, the J call TRBJ1-2; D is unclear. V shed 2 bases and J shed 2 bases, with 12 bases lying between them. Germline assignment: CDR1 MDHEN and CDR2 SYDVKM. The CDR3 spans 15 residues. The CDR3 nucleotides read TGTGCCAGCAGTTTAACGAACGGTGGGAACTATGGCTACACCTTC. It codes for CASSLTNGGNYGYTF.

This clone was seen a few times. Distinct nucleotide sequences in the sample also encode this CDR3. The CDR3 sequence is CSVGQGGQPQHF. The CDR3 DNA sequence: TGCAGCGTGGGACAGGGGGGTCAGCCCCAGCATTTT. This sequence joins TRBV29-1 and TRBJ1-5, with 11 bases fitting TRBD1. Germline loops: CDR1 SQVTM, CDR2 ANQGSEA. The V segment lost 6 bases and the J segment 6 bases; nucleotides outside the gene matches: 1. The CDR3 contains 12 residues.

The chain employs TRBV7-9 and TRBJ2-3, with 9 nucleotides matching TRBD2. The germline CDR1 and CDR2 sequences are SEHNR and FQNEAQ (reference sequence). Unmatched junction bases numbered 6, after V lost 5 bases and J lost 0 bases. This CDR3 has 16 amino acids. CDR3 nucleotide sequence: TGTGCCAGCAGCACAACGACTAGCGGAAGCACAGATACGCAGTATTTT. It translates to CASSTTTSGSTDTQYF.

This clone showed up just a few times. The chain carries TRBV11-3 and TRBJ1-2; D gene ambiguous. The CDR3 spans 13 residues. In germline, CDR1 is SGHNT, CDR2 YENEEA. Trimming cost V 6 bases and J 4 bases, with 12 bases left between them. The CDR3 here is CASSVQSRYGYTF. The CDR3 DNA reads TGTGCCAGCAGTGTCCAGAGTCGCTATGGCTACACCTTC.

The sample holds a few counts of this clone. This chain links TRBV5-1 with TRBJ2-5, with 9 bases fitting TRBD2. Germline-derived CDR1 and CDR2 are SGHRS and YFSETQ. The V gene end was trimmed by 4 bases and the J gene end by 1 base; junction bases not matched to a gene: 5. This CDR3 spans 15 amino acids. The CDR3, as DNA: TGCGCCAGCAGCCAGATAGCGGGGGCCCAAGAGACCCAGTACTTC. Encoded protein: CASSQIAGAQETQYF. The full variable domain, in which reference TRBV5-1 and TRBJ2-5 provide the parts outside the CDR3, is KAGVTQTPRYLIKTRGQQVTLSCSPISGHRSVSWYQQTPGQGLQFLFEYFSETQRNKGNFPGRFSGRQFSNSRSEMNVSTLELGDSALYLCASSQIAGAQETQYFGPGTRLLVL.

V and J are TRBV7-9 and TRBJ2-5, with 8 nucleotides matching TRBD2. The CDR3 covers 16 residues. CDR1 is SEHNR and CDR2 is FQNEAQ in the germline V gene (reference sequence). V was pared by 3 bases and J by 1 base, with 7 bases of the junction left unmatched. The CDR3 bases are TGTGCCAGCAGCTTTGTTGCGGGGGGACCCCAAGAGACCCAGTACTTC. This codes for CASSFVAGGPQETQYF.

V usage is TRBV4-2 and J usage is TRBJ2-7; TRBD2 matches 11 bases. There are 16 residues in the CDR3. The germline gives CDR1 LGHNA, CDR2 YNFKEQ. The J segment lost 4 bases and the V segment lost 4 bases, leaving 9 bases of the junction unmatched. CDR3 bases: TGTGCCAGCAGCCTACCCGTCACTAGCGGGGGTTACGAGCAGTACTTC. Translated: CASSLPVTSGGYEQYF.

This clone occurred a few times. Additional DNA sequences in this sample encode the identical CDR3. The V call is TRBV30, the J call TRBJ1-3, with D uncertain. From germline, CDR1 is GTSNPN and CDR2 SVGIG (reference sequence). The CDR3 sequence is 13 residues long. V was shortened by 2 bases and J by 2 bases, with 7 bases between the two germline ends. This chain's CDR3 is CAWSQGPGNTIYF. The CDR3 DNA reads TGTGCCTGGAGTCAAGGACCTGGAAACACCATATATTTT.

This clone came up a few times. The rearrangement uses TRBV27 and TRBJ1-2, with no clear D. This CDR3 has 15 amino acids. Trimming took 3 bases from V and 6 from J, leaving 17 bases between them. CDR1 and CDR2 (germline): MNHEY, SMNVEV (reference sequence). The CDR3 here is CASSFLTQTWDGYTF. The CDR3 DNA is TGTGCCAGCAGTTTCCTGACCCAAACTTGGGATGGCTACACCTTC.

The chain is built from TRBV10-3 and TRBJ2-5; a possible D gene is TRBD1 (5 bases). The end of the DNA fits TRBJ2-7 better, so the J call may be wrong. Germline V gene sequence: CDR1 ENHRY, CDR2 SYGVKD. The CDR3 sequence is 12 residues long. The CDR3 spells CAISGGQYEQYF. DNA of the CDR3: TGTGCCATCAGTGGAGGACAATACGAGCAGTACTTC.